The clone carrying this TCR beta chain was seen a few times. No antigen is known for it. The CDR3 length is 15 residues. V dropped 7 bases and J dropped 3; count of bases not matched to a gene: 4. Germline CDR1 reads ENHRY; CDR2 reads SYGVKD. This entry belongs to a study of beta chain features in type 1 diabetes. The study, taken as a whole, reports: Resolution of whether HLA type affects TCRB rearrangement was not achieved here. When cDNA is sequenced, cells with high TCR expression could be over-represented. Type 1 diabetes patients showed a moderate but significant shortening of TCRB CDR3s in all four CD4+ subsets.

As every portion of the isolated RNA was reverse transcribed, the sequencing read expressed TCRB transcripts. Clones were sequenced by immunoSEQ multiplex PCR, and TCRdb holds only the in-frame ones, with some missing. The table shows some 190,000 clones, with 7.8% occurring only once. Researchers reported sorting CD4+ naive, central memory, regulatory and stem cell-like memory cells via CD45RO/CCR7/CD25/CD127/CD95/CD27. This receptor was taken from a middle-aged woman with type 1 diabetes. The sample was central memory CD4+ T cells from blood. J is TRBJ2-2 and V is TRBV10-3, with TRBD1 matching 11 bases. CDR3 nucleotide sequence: TGTGCCATCACCGAGGGACAGGGGGACACCGGGGAGCTGTTTTTT. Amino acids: CAITEGQGDTGELFF.